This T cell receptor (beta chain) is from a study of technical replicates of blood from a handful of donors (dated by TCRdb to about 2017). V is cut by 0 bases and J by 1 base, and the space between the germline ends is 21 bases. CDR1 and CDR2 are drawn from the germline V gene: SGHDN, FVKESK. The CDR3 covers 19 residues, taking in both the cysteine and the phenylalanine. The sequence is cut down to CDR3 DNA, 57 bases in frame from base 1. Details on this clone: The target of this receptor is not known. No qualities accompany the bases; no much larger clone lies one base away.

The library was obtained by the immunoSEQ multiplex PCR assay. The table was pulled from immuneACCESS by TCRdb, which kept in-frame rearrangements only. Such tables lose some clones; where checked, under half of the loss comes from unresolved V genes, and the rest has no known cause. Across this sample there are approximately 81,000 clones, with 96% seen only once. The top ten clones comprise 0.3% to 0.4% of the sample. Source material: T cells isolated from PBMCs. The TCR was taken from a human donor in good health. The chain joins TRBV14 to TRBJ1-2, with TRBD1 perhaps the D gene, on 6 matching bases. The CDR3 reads CASSQEYLGPGAINYGYTF. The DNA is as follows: TGTGCCAGCAGCCAAGAATATCTAGGTCCAGGGGCTATTAACTATGGCTACACCTTC.